These T cell receptor beta chains were read from a single sample in a study of OX40 agonist ivuxolimab in advanced cancers. TCRdb's copy holds only in-frame clones and misses some; the assay was immunoSEQ multiplex PCR. The table includes over 9,500 clones, 70% to 85% detected once. Sample: CD4+ or CD8+ T cells sorted from blood, taken in a trial of the OX40 agonist ivuxolimab. The receptors stem from an adult with an advanced solid tumor such as melanoma, head and neck, liver or kidney cancer. The CDR3 runs from the conserved cysteine through the conserved F or W. The D gene is left open where the match is weak. Not every row has a clone size; where given, it reads once, few, many or a size class.

J,V,D,size,DNA,CDR3
TRBJ2-7,TRBV9,NA,NA,TGTGCCAGCAGCTTAGCTGTTTGGACCGACGAGCAGTACTTC,CASSLAVWTDEQYF
TRBJ2-7,TRBV2,NA,NA,TGTGCCAGCAGTGAAGCAGGGACACCGGCCCTGTACGAGCAGTACTTC,CASSEAGTPALYEQYF
TRBJ1-2,TRBV11-2,NA,NA,TGTGCCAGCAGCTTAGACGCCGGCTATGGCTACACCTTC,CASSLDAGYGYTF
TRBJ2-7,TRBV19,NA,once,TGTGCCAGTAGTGACCGGGGGCTGTACGAGCAGTACTTC,CASSDRGLYEQYF
TRBJ2-5,TRBV5-4,NA,NA,TGTGCCAGCAGCTTGGCAGGACCGCAAGAGACCCAGTACTTC,CASSLAGPQETQYF
TRBJ2-3,TRBV2,TRBD2,NA,TGTGCCAGCAGTGTATCTAGCGGGGGCCTCACAGATACGCAGTATTTT,CASSVSSGGLTDTQYF
TRBJ1-1,TRBV29-1,NA,medium-sized,TGCAGCGTTCAAGACGGTCTGAACACTGAAGCTTTCTTT,CSVQDGLNTEAFF
TRBJ2-7,TRBV7-2,NA,medium-sized,TGTGCCAGCAGCTTAGGAGGCGGGTTATACGAGCAGTACTTC,CASSLGGGLYEQYF
TRBJ1-2,TRBV14,NA,NA,TGTGCCAGCAGCCGGATAGGAGCAGGCCCCTCTTATGGCTACACCTTC,CASSRIGAGPSYGYTF
TRBJ2-6,TRBV25-1,NA,NA,TGTGCCACCAATAACGGCGCCAACGTCCTGACTTTC,CATNNGANVLTF
TRBJ1-2,TRBV9,NA,NA,TGTGCCAGCAGCCCCCCCGGGGGACAAGGCTACACCTTC,CASSPPGGQGYTF
TRBJ2-5,TRBV30,NA,NA,TGTGCCTGGAGTCCTCTAGCGCTGAAAGAGACCCAGTACTTC,CAWSPLALKETQYF
TRBJ2-2,TRBV4-1,NA,NA,TGCGCCAGCAGCCAAAGACAGTCCACCGGGGAGCTGTTTTTT,CASSQRQSTGELFF
TRBJ2-7,TRBV5-3,TRBD2,few,TGTGCCAGCAGCACGACTAGCGGGAGGGCCCTCGAGCAGTACTTC,CASSTTSGRALEQYF
TRBJ2-1,TRBV7-8,NA,NA,TGTGCCAGCAGCTTTCCTTGGGATGAGCAGTTCTTC,CASSFPWDEQFF
TRBJ1-5,TRBV18,NA,NA,TGTGCCAGCTCACCAGGGGCAGGGGATAGCCAGCCCCAGCATTTT,CASSPGAGDSQPQHF
TRBJ2-1,TRBV9,TRBD2,NA,TGTGCCAGCACCGACCATGGTAGCGGGGAGAGTATCTTC,CASTDHGSGESIF
TRBJ2-6,TRBV27,NA,large,TGTGCCTCAAAATCTGGGGCCAACGTCCTGACTTTC,CASKSGANVLTF
TRBJ2-7,TRBV7-9,TRBD2,NA,TGTGCCAGCGGATTAGCGGGAGCTGCCTACGAGCAGTACTTC,CASGLAGAAYEQYF
TRBJ1-1,TRBV5-4,NA,NA,TGTGCCAGCAGCTTGGGGACATCCACGAAGATGCTTGTCTTT,CASSLGTSTKMLVF
TRBJ2-7,TRBV5-8,NA,few,TGTGCCAGCAGCTTAGCTGTTTGGACCGACGAGCAGTACTTC,CASSLAVWTDEQYF
TRBJ2-7,TRBV5-1,NA,NA,TGCGCCAGCAGCTTGGAGCACAGGACCTACGAGCAGTACTTC,CASSLEHRTYEQYF
TRBJ1-1,TRBV20-1,NA,few,TGCAGTGCTAGGAAAAGCACTGAAGCTTTCTTT,CSARKSTEAFF
TRBJ1-6,TRBV6-4,NA,NA,TGTGCCAGCAGTGACTCGACAAATTCACCCCTCCACTTT,CASSDSTNSPLHF